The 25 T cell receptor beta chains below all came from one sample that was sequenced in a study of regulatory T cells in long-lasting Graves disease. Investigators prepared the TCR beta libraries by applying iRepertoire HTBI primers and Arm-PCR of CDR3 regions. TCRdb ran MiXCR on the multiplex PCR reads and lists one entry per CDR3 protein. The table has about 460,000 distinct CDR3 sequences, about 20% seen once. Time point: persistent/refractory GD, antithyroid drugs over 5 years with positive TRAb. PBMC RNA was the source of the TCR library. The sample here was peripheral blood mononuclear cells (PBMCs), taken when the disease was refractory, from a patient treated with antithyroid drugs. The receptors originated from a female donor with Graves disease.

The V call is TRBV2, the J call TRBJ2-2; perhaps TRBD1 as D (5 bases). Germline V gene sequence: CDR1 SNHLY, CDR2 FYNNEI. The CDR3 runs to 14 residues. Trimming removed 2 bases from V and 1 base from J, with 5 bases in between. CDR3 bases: TGTGCCAGCAGTGAAAGGGGGAACACCGGGGAGCTGTTTTTT. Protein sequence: CASSERGNTGELFF.

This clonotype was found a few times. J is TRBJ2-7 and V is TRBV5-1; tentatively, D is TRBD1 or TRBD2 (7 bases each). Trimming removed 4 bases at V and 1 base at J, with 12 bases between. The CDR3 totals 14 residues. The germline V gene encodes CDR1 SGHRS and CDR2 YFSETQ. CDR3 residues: CASSKRDSSYEQYF. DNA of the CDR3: TGCGCCAGCAGCAAGCGGGACAGTTCCTACGAGCAGTACTTC.

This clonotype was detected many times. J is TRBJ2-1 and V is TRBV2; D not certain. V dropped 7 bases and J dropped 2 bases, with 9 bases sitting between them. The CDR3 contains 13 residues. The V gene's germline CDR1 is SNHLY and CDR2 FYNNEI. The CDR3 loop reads CASTERTYNEQFF. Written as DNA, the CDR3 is TGTGCCAGCACCGAAAGAACCTACAATGAGCAGTTCTTC.

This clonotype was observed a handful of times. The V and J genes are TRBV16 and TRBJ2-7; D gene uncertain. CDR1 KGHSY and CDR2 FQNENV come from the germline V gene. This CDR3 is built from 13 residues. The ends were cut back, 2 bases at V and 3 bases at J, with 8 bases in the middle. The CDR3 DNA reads TGTGCCAGCAGCCAAAGTCTTGGCTACGAGCAGTACTTC. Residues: CASSQSLGYEQYF.

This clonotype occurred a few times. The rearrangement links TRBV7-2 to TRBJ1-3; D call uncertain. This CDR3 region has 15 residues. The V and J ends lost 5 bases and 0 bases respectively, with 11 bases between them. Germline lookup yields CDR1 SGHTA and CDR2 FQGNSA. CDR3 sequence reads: CASSPQVTSGNTIYF. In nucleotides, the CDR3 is TGTGCCAGCAGCCCGCAAGTAACCTCTGGAAACACCATATATTTT.

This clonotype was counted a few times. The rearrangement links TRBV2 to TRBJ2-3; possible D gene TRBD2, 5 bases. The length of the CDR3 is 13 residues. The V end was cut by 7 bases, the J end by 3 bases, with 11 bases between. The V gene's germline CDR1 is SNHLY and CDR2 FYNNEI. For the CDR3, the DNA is TGTGCCAGCAAGAGTCGAGGGACAGATACGCAGTATTTT. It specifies CASKSRGTDTQYF. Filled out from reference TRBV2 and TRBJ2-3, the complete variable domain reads EPEVTQTPSHQVTQMGQEVILRCVPISNHLYFYWYRQILGQKVEFLVSFYNNEISEKSEIFDDQFSVERPDGSNFTLKIRSTKLEDSAMYFCASKSRGTDTQYFGPGTRLTVL.

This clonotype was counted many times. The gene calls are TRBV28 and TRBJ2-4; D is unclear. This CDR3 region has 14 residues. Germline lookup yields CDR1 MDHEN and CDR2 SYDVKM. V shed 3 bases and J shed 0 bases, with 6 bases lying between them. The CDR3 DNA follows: TGTGCCAGCAGTTTGGGATTAGCCAAAAACATTCAGTACTTC. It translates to CASSLGLAKNIQYF.

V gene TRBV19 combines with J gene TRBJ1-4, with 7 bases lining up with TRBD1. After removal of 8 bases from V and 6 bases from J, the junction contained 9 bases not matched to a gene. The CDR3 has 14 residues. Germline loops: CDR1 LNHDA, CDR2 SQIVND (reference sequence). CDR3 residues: CASSKDRYHEKLFF. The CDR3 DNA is TGTGCCAGTTCTAAGGACAGGTACCATGAAAAACTGTTTTTT. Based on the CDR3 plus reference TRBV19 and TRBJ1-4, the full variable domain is DGGITQSPKYLFRKEGQNVTLSCEQNLNHDAMYWYRQDPGQGLRLIYYSQIVNDFQKGDIAEGYSVSREKKESFPLTVTSAQKNPTAFYLCASSKDRYHEKLFFGSGTQLSVL.

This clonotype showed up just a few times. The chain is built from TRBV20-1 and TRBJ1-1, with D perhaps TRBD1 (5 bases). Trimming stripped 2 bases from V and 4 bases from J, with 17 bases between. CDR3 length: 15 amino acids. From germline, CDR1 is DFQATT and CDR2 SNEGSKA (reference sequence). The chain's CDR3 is CSARPSGTGGTEAFF. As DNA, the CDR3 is TGCAGTGCTAGACCCTCTGGGACTGGGGGCACTGAAGCTTTCTTT.

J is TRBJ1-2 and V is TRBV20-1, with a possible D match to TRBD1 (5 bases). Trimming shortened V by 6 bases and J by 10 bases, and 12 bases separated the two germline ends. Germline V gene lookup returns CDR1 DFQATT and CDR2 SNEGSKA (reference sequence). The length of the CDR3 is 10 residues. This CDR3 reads CSAAGTDYTF. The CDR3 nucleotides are TGCAGTGCCGCTGGGACTGACTACACCTTC.

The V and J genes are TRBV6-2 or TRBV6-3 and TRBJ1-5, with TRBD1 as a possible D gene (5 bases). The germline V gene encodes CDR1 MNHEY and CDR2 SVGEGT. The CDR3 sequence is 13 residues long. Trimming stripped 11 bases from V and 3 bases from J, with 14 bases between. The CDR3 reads CASRGEFNQPQHF. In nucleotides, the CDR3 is TGTGCCTCCCGGGGGGAGTTCAATCAGCCCCAGCATTTT.

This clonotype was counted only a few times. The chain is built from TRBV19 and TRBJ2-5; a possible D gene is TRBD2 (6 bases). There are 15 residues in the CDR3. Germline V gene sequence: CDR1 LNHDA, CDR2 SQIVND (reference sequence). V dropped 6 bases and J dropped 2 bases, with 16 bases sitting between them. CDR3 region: CASSLQGGVQETQYF. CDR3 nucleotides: TGTGCCAGTAGCCTTCAGGGAGGCGTACAAGAGACCCAGTACTTC.

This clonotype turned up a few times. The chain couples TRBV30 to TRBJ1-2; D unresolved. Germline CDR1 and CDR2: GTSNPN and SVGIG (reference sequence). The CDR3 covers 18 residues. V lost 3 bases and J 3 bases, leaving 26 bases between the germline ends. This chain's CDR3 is CAWSALHPLGGDHYGYTF. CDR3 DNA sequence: TGTGCCTGGAGCGCCTTACACCCCCTGGGAGGAGACCACTATGGCTACACCTTC. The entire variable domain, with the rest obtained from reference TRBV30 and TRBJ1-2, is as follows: SQTIHQWPATLVQPVGSPLSLECTVEGTSNPNLYWYRQAAGRGLQLLFYSVGIGQISSEVPQNLSASRPQDRQFILSSKKLLLSDSGFYLCAWSALHPLGGDHYGYTFGSGTRLTVV.

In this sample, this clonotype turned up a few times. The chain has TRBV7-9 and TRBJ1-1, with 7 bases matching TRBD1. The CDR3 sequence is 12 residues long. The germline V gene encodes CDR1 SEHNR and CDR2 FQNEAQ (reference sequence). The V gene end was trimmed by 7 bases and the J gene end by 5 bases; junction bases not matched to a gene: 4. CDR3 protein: CASNQGGTEAFF. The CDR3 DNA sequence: TGTGCCAGCAACCAGGGGGGGACTGAAGCTTTCTTT.

The CDR3 is CASSASSGAYNEQFF. In DNA form, the CDR3 reads TGTGCCAGCAGCGCCTCTAGCGGGGCTTACAATGAGCAGTTCTTC. The chain is built from TRBV7-8 and TRBJ2-1, with 9 positions matching TRBD2. Germline values: CDR1 SGHVS, CDR2 FQNEAQ. V gave up 5 bases and J gave up 4 bases; unmatched junction bases: 6. The CDR3 spans 15 residues.

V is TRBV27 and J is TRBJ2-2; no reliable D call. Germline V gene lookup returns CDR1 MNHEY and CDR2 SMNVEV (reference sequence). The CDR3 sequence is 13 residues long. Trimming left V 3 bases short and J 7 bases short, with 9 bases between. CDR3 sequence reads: CASSFDRDGELFF. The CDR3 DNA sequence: TGTGCCAGCAGTTTCGATAGGGACGGGGAGCTGTTTTTT.

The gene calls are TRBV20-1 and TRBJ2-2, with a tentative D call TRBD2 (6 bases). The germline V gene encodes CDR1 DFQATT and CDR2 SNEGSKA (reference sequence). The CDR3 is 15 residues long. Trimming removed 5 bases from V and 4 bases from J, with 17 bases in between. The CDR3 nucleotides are TGCAGTGCTCCAGGGAGCCGGGGGAGCACCGGGGAGCTGTTTTTT. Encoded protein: CSAPGSRGSTGELFF.

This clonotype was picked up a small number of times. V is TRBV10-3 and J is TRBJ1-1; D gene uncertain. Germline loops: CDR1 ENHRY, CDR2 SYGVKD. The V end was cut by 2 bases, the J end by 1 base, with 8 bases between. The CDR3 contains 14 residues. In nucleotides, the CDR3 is TGTGCCATCAGTGAGGACCGGGGGAACACTGAAGCTTTCTTT. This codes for CAISEDRGNTEAFF.

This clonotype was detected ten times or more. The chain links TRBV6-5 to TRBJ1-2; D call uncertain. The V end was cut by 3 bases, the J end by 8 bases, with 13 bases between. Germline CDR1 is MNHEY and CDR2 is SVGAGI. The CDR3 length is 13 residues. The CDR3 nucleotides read TGTGCCAGCAGTTATGGAGGGTTGGAAGGCTACACCTTC. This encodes CASSYGGLEGYTF.

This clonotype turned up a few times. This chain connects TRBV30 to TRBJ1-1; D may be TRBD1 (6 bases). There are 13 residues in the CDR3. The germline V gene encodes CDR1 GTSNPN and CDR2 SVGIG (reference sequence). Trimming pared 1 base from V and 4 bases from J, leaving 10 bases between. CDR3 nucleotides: TGTGCCTGGAGTGACAGGGAAGGCACTGAAGCTTTCTTT. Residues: CAWSDREGTEAFF.

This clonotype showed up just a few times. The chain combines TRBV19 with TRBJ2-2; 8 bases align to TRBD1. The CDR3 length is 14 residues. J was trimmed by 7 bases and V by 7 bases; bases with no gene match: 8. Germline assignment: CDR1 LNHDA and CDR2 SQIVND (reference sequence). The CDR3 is CASTAQQGVGELFF. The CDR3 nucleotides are TGTGCCAGTACCGCTCAACAGGGGGTCGGGGAGCTGTTTTTT.

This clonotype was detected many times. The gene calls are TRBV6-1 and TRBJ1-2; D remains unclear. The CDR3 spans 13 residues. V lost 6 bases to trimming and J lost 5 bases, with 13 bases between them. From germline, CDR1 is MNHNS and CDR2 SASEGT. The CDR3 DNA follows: TGTGCCAGCAGCGGTACCGGCTCATATGGCTACACCTTC. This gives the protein CASSGTGSYGYTF.

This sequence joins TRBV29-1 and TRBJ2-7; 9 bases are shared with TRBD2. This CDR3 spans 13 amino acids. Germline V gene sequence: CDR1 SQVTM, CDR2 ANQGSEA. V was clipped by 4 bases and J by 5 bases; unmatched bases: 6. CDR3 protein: CSVGSGGRHEQYF. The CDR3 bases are TGCAGCGTTGGTAGCGGGGGCCGCCACGAGCAGTACTTC.

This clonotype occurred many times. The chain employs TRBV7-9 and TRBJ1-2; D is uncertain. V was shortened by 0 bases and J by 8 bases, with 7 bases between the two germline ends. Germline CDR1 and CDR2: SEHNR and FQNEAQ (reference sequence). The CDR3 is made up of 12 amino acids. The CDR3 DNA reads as TGTGCCAGCAGCTTAGCAGACGAGGGCTACACCTTC. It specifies CASSLADEGYTF.

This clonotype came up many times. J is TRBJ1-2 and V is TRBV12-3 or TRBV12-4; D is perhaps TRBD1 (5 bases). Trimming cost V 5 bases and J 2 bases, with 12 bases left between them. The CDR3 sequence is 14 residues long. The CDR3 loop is CASSGDGRNYGYTF. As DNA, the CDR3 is TGTGCCAGCAGTGGGGACGGGAGAAACTATGGCTACACCTTC.